The TCR beta chain described here comes from a study of human T cells and chemical hapten exposure. Study-level information: The variation in per-sample TCR yields arose mainly from small differences in pooled library volumes.

TCRdb used MiXCR to reprocess the RACE reads, holding one entry per CDR3 protein. The table records about 120,000 distinct CDR3 sequences, over 9% of them present only once. The CDR3 contains 16 residues. Unmatched junction bases numbered 12, after V lost 1 base and J lost 5 bases. Germline V lookup: CDR1 SGDLS, CDR2 YYNGEE. Time point given: patch test 3, about 24 weeks after DPC sensitization. The treatment here: therapeutic diphenylcyclopropenone sensitization with weekly scalp DPC. Non-pregnant alopecia patients aged 18 to 70, suitable for DPC therapy. The sequence was collected from a woman aged 50 to 60 with alopecia areata. Some clones in this sample may be carry-over from other donors' samples. The rearrangement joins TRBV9 to TRBJ2-7; TRBD1 agrees at 7 bases. The specimen was whole blood, collected in connection with sensitization to the hapten diphenylcyclopropenone (DPC). This chain's CDR3 is CASSVKSRDRGDEQYF. In nucleotides, the CDR3 is TGTGCCAGCAGCGTAAAATCCCGGGACAGAGGCGACGAGCAGTACTTC.